This T cell receptor (beta chain) was identified during a study of cytomegalovirus exposure and HLA in healthy donors. Note on this clone: Antigen specificity is unknown.

Use of 60 Vbeta and 13 Jbeta primers characterized the PCR. Here immunoSEQ multiplex PCR was the method, and the copy in TCRdb shows in-frame clones only, minus some. The table shows some 34,000 clones, with about two thirds occurring only once. General study results and limits: With DRB1 most and HLA-C fewest, TCR association rates differed between HLA loci in a later analysis. As a later analysis showed, several of the most significant clusters appeared to be linked to common viral pathogens. In vitro checks showed that a few CMV-associated chains really do target CMV antigens.

Trimming at V came to 6 bases and at J to 0 bases, leaving 1 base not matched to a gene. CDR1 and CDR2 (germline): LNHDA, SQIVND (reference sequence). The CDR3 runs 13 residues. Sequenced input: PBMCs. The sequence derives from a man in his forties in good health and CMV-seropositive. This chain connects TRBV19 to TRBJ2-5, with 7 bases aligning to TRBD2. The CDR3 loop reads CASRGGNQETQYF. Here the CDR3 DNA reads TGTGCCAGTAGGGGGGGGAACCAAGAGACCCAGTACTTC.